The 28 T cell receptor beta chains below all came from one sample that was sequenced in a study of shared clonotypes between healthy human individuals. The data were produced by immunoSEQ multiplex PCR, yet TCRdb's version contains in-frame clones alone and is incomplete. The sample shows over a million clones, approximately 72% of them seen only once. The material sequenced was memory CD4+ T cells sorted from blood. Regarding subset: CD45RA-negative fraction. These receptors all come from a young man in good health.

Comment on this clone: The germline gene is not matched at one end of the junction; a read error may be the cause. The rearrangement links TRBV7-7 to TRBJ2-2; 12 bases match TRBD2. CDR3 length: 16 residues. CDR1 and CDR2 from the germline V gene are SSHAT and FNYEAQ (reference sequence). CDR3 amino acids: CASSATSGGSAGELFF. The CDR3 bases are TGTGCTAGCAGCGCGACTAGCGGGGGATCGGCCGGGGAGCTGTTTTTT.

The gene calls are TRBV20-1 and TRBJ2-1, with D unclear. The CDR3 is made up of 11 amino acids. The ends were cut back, 6 bases at V and 9 bases at J, with 12 bases in the middle. Germline CDR1 and CDR2: DFQATT and SNEGSKA (reference sequence). CDR3 sequence: CSAIPWGEQFF. The CDR3 coding sequence is TGCAGTGCCATCCCTTGGGGTGAGCAGTTCTTC.

The table lists this clone with a count of one. This chain joins TRBV29-1 and TRBJ2-2; D possibly corresponds to TRBD2 (6 bases). From germline, CDR1 is SQVTM and CDR2 ANQGSEA. V was clipped by 7 bases and J by 6 bases, with 12 bases between them. This CDR3 is 12 amino acids long. CDR3 amino acids: CSAHGGAGELFF. CDR3 sequence (DNA): TGCAGCGCCCACGGCGGGGCCGGGGAGCTGTTTTTT.

The chain joins TRBV5-1 to TRBJ1-6; D may be TRBD1 (5 bases). Trimming pared 3 bases from V and 5 bases from J, leaving 9 bases between. CDR3 length equals 14 residues. CDR1 SGHRS and CDR2 YFSETQ come from the germline V gene. DNA for the CDR3: TGCGCCAGCAGCTCACAGGCGGATAATTCACCCCTCCACTTT. Protein sequence: CASSSQADNSPLHF.

Points on this clone: This specimen includes other DNA sequences encoding the same CDR3. V is TRBV15 and J is TRBJ2-3; the D is unclear. The CDR3 has 14 residues. V was trimmed by 0 bases and J by 1 base, leaving 5 bases between them. CDR1 is LNHNV, CDR2 YYDKDF, per germline (reference sequence). For the CDR3, the DNA is TGTGCCACCAGCAGAGATTTGGGCACAGATACGCAGTATTTT. Protein product: CATSRDLGTDTQYF. Combining the CDR3 with reference TRBV15 and TRBJ2-3 gives the whole variable domain DAMVIQNPRYQVTQFGKPVTLSCSQTLNHNVMYWYQQKSSQAPKLLFHYYDKDFNNEADTPDNFQSRRPNTSFCFLDIRSPGLGDTAMYLCATSRDLGTDTQYFGPGTRLTVL.

The chain links TRBV5-1 to TRBJ2-7, with a tentative D call TRBD2 (6 bases). Trimming cost V 1 base and J 2 bases, with 22 bases left between them. Per germline, CDR1 SGHRS and CDR2 YFSETQ. CDR3 length equals 18 residues. The CDR3 loop is CASSLHPQRAGNAYEQYF. The CDR3, as DNA: TGCGCCAGCAGCTTGCACCCACAGCGGGCAGGGAATGCCTACGAGCAGTACTTC.

The chain carries TRBV10-3 and TRBJ2-3; TRBD1 agrees at 10 bases. This CDR3 has 14 amino acids. The germline V gene encodes CDR1 ENHRY and CDR2 SYGVKD. The V and J ends lost 7 bases and 6 bases, in that order; junction bases with no gene match: 7. The CDR3 DNA is TGTGCCATCATGAGACAGGGGGCAATGGATACGCAGTATTTT. It codes for CAIMRQGAMDTQYF.

The CDR3 nucleotides are TGTGCCAGCAGTTTACAAACCTATGGCTACACCTTC. Translating gives CASSLQTYGYTF. This sequence joins TRBV28 and TRBJ1-2; no clear D. The CDR3 sequence is 12 residues long. Germline values: CDR1 MDHEN, CDR2 SYDVKM. Trimming shortened V by 2 bases and J by 4 bases, and 5 bases separated the two germline ends.

A few counts support this clone. The chain couples TRBV30 to TRBJ2-5, with D hard to call. The CDR3 has 12 amino acids. V gave up 4 bases and J gave up 5 bases, with 11 bases separating them. Germline CDR1 and CDR2: GTSNPN and SVGIG (reference sequence). The CDR3 sequence is CAWTRSAETQYF. CDR3 DNA sequence: TGTGCCTGGACCAGATCTGCGGAGACCCAGTACTTC.

The V call is TRBV30, the J call TRBJ2-1, with a weak D call TRBD1 (5 bases). Trimming removed 3 bases at V and 3 bases at J, with 12 bases between. CDR1 and CDR2 (germline): GTSNPN, SVGIG (reference sequence). The CDR3 consists of 14 residues. In nucleotides, the CDR3 is TGTGCCTGGAGGTTGGACAAGAGCTACAATGAGCAGTTCTTC. Its protein is CAWRLDKSYNEQFF.

The J gene is TRBJ1-1, the V gene TRBV9; D gene uncertain. This CDR3 has 15 residues. The V end was cut by 0 bases, the J end by 2 bases, with 11 bases between. CDR1 is SGDLS and CDR2 is YYNGEE in the germline V gene. The CDR3 bases are TGTGCCAGCAGCGTAGGTCGGCAGACCAACACTGAAGCTTTCTTT. The encoded protein is CASSVGRQTNTEAFF.

The rearrangement joins TRBV30 to TRBJ1-6; D unclear. The V gene lost 6 bases and the J gene lost 7 bases, with 16 bases spanning the gap. The CDR3 is made up of 14 amino acids. CDR1 is GTSNPN, CDR2 SVGIG, per germline (reference sequence). CDR3 sequence (DNA): TGTGCCTGTACCTACCGGGCCACGAATTCACCCCTCCACTTT. This translates into CACTYRATNSPLHF. The full variable domain, with the rest looked up from reference TRBV30 and TRBJ1-6, is SQTIHQWPATLVQPVGSPLSLECTVEGTSNPNLYWYRQAAGRGLQLLFYSVGIGQISSEVPQNLSASRPQDRQFILSSKKLLLSDSGFYLCACTYRATNSPLHFGNGTRLTVT.

With regard to this clone: The sample has other DNA sequences that encode this CDR3 too. The chain uses TRBV6-6 and TRBJ2-1, with D uncertain. The germline CDR1 and CDR2 sequences are MNHNY and SVGAGI (reference sequence). Trimming cost V 2 bases and J 7 bases, with 6 bases left between them. This CDR3 is 12 amino acids long. For the CDR3, the DNA is TGTGCCAGCAGTTACCTCGAGAATGAGCAGTTCTTC. Its protein product is CASSYLENEQFF.

The rearrangement links TRBV21-1 to TRBJ1-3; the table's D call, TRBD1, has no DNA check behind it. TRBV21-1 is flagged as a pseudogene. This CDR3 comprises 16 residues. The CDR3 region has the DNA TGTGCCAGCAGCAAAAAAGGCTACAGCTCTGGAAACACCATATATTTT. It codes for CASSKKGYSSGNTIYF.

The rearrangement joins TRBV7-6 to TRBJ1-6; TRBD1 might be the D (6 bases). The germline CDR1 and CDR2 sequences are SGHVS and FNYEAQ. V was cut by 5 bases and J by 10 bases, with 18 bases left in between. This CDR3 region has 15 residues. CDR3 region: CASSLTPDRSSPLHF. Here the CDR3 DNA reads TGTGCCAGCAGCCTTACACCGGACAGAAGCTCACCCCTCCACTTT.

CDR3 sequence: CASSVDTDHTDTQYF. CDR3 in DNA: TGTGCCAGCAGCGTAGATACGGATCACACAGATACGCAGTATTTT. The V and J genes are TRBV9 and TRBJ2-3; D is unresolved. Germline V gene sequence: CDR1 SGDLS, CDR2 YYNGEE. The CDR3 contains 15 residues. Trimming took off 0 bases at V and 2 bases at J, with 10 bases between the two ends.

This clone was observed a few times. This chain connects TRBV10-1 to TRBJ1-5, with 8 bases identical to TRBD1. The V gene end was trimmed by 4 bases and the J gene end by 7 bases; junction bases not matched to a gene: 3. Germline V gives CDR1 WNHNN, CDR2 SYGVQD (reference sequence). The CDR3 length is 13 residues. DNA of the CDR3: TGCGCCAGCAGTGCCGACAGGGGACAGCCCCAGCATTTT. Protein product: CASSADRGQPQHF.

A note on this clone: The sample has other DNA sequences that encode this CDR3 too. The chain has TRBV5-1 and TRBJ1-2, with D possibly matching TRBD1 (5 bases). V gave up 2 bases and J gave up 1 base, with 9 bases separating them. Germline assignment: CDR1 SGHRS and CDR2 YFSETQ. The CDR3 is 14 residues long. The CDR3 loop is CASSFEGLNYGYTF. The CDR3 nucleotides are TGCGCCAGCAGCTTCGAGGGGCTTAACTATGGCTACACCTTC.

The V gene is TRBV30, the J gene TRBJ2-3; D is unclear. Germline V CDR1 and CDR2: GTSNPN, SVGIG (reference sequence). Trimming removed 5 bases from V and 0 bases from J, with 3 bases in between. The CDR3 totals 11 residues. The CDR3 region has the DNA TGTGCCTGGGCTAGCACAGATACGCAGTATTTT. Protein: CAWASTDTQYF.

The chain recombines TRBV7-8 with TRBJ2-7; 7 bases match TRBD2. This CDR3 has 16 amino acids. Germline V gene lookup returns CDR1 SGHVS and CDR2 FQNEAQ. V lost 2 bases, J lost 0 bases, and 7 bases stayed unmatched. Here the CDR3 reads CASSLQKGRGSYEQYF. Written as DNA, the CDR3 is TGTGCCAGCAGCTTACAGAAAGGGAGGGGCTCCTACGAGCAGTACTTC.

This clone was counted many times. This sequence joins TRBV12-5 and TRBJ2-2, with 10 positions matching TRBD1. CDR3 size: 18 residues. The germline V gene has CDR1 LGHNT and CDR2 FRNRAP. The V segment lost 4 bases and the J segment 5 bases; nucleotides outside the gene matches: 13. CDR3 region: CASGSQRVGQGGTGELFF. CDR3 coding DNA: TGTGCTAGTGGTTCCCAGAGAGTCGGACAGGGGGGGACCGGGGAGCTGTTTTTT.

As to this clone: A much larger clone sits a single nucleotide away, making a read error possible. The chain carries TRBV6-4 and TRBJ1-2; D is perhaps TRBD1 (5 bases). Germline V gene data show CDR1 as MRHNA and CDR2 as SNTAGT. V lost 5 bases and J 9 bases, leaving 19 bases between the germline ends. CDR3 length: 14 amino acids. CDR3 region: CASSPDRTAGSYTF. The CDR3 DNA reads TGTGCCAGCAGTCCCGACAGAACGGCGGGTAGCTACACCTTC.

The J gene is TRBJ2-2, the V gene TRBV15; 8 bases line up with TRBD2. Trimming cost V 1 base and J 3 bases; bases outside gene matches: 10. This CDR3 has 18 residues. Germline lookup yields CDR1 LNHNV and CDR2 YYDKDF (reference sequence). CDR3 sequence: CATSRGKSGGPDTGELFF. DNA of the CDR3: TGTGCCACCAGCAGAGGAAAATCGGGGGGGCCGGACACCGGGGAGCTGTTTTTT. The full variable domain, with the rest looked up from reference TRBV15 and TRBJ2-2, is DAMVIQNPRYQVTQFGKPVTLSCSQTLNHNVMYWYQQKSSQAPKLLFHYYDKDFNNEADTPDNFQSRRPNTSFCFLDIRSPGLGDTAMYLCATSRGKSGGPDTGELFFGEGSRLTVL.

This chain joins TRBV6-5 and TRBJ1-1; weak D call: TRBD1 (6 bases). V was trimmed by 10 bases and J by 7 bases, leaving 19 bases between them. The length of the CDR3 is 13 residues. CDR1 and CDR2 from the germline V gene are MNHEY and SVGAGI. Here the CDR3 reads CAIPATGLNEAFF. CDR3 nucleotides: TGTGCCATTCCGGCTACAGGGTTGAATGAAGCTTTCTTT.

This chain uses TRBV5-4 with TRBJ2-5; TRBD1 agrees at 8 bases. The V and J ends lost 4 bases and 4 bases, in that order; junction bases with no gene match: 9. The CDR3 has 15 amino acids. CDR1 is SGHNT and CDR2 is YYREEE in the germline V gene (reference sequence). The CDR3 reads CASSLTGVVGETQYF. CDR3 in DNA: TGTGCCAGCAGCCTGACAGGGGTCGTAGGAGAGACCCAGTACTTC.

This chain uses TRBV7-2 with TRBJ2-7; either TRBD1 or TRBD2 may supply D (5 bases each). Trimming stripped 5 bases from V and 7 bases from J, with 21 bases between. The CDR3 totals 15 residues. Germline assignment: CDR1 SGHTA and CDR2 FQGNSA. Here the CDR3 DNA reads TGTGCCAGCAGCCCAGAGGTCGGGGCGTATGGGGAGCAGTACTTC. Its translation: CASSPEVGAYGEQYF.

The chain has TRBV10-3 and TRBJ1-1, with TRBD1 as a possible D gene (5 bases). Germline V CDR1 and CDR2: ENHRY, SYGVKD. The CDR3 contains 12 residues. The V gene lost 4 bases and the J gene lost 6 bases, with 9 bases spanning the gap. Here the CDR3 DNA reads TGTGCCATCAGTGGGGCAGGGCCTGAAGCTTTCTTT. Protein sequence: CAISGAGPEAFF.

This clone came up many times. J is TRBJ2-7 and V is TRBV7-9, with 10 bases identical to TRBD2. Germline V gene lookup returns CDR1 SEHNR and CDR2 FQNEAQ (reference sequence). With V trimmed by 5 bases and J by 1 base, 5 bases remained unmatched. CDR3 length: 15 amino acids. For the CDR3, the DNA is TGTGCCAGCAGCCAGTCTAGCGGGAGTTCCTACGAGCAGTACTTC. This encodes CASSQSSGSSYEQYF. The full variable domain, rest sourced from reference TRBV7-9 and TRBJ2-7, is DTGVSQNPRHKITKRGQNVTFRCDPISEHNRLYWYRQTLGQGPEFLTYFQNEAQLEKSRLLSDRFSAERPKGSFSTLEIQRTEQGDSAMYLCASSQSSGSSYEQYFGPGTRLTVT.